This T cell receptor beta chain was sequenced for a study of metastatic and nonmetastatic thyroid tumors. Study-wide background: Patients with malignant and benign thyroid disease provided blood and tumor or nodule tissue, whose repertoires were compared. Overall study results and limits: Malignant thyroid tumors reportedly had TCR beta diversity that was significantly higher than in benign nodules, in blood and tumor.

Notes on this clone: Its antigen is unidentified.

All patients reached thyroid surgery having received no treatment beforehand. Trimming at V came to 3 bases and at J to 4 bases, leaving 5 bases not matched to a gene. There are 15 residues in the CDR3. Germline V gene lookup returns CDR1 MNHNS and CDR2 SASEGT. TCRdb recomputed clones from the PCR reads via MiXCR. The data hold tens of thousands of clones, with under 25% observed a single time. This TCR was sampled from a female donor with papillary thyroid cancer or a benign thyroid nodule (not recorded which). Some clones in this sample may be carry-over from other donors' samples. The sample taken for sequencing was blood. This sequence joins TRBV6-1 and TRBJ2-7, with 11 nucleotides matching TRBD1. The CDR3 spells CASSENRDRGYEQYF. The CDR3 DNA sequence: TGTGCCAGCAGTGAGAACCGGGACAGGGGGTACGAGCAGTACTTC.